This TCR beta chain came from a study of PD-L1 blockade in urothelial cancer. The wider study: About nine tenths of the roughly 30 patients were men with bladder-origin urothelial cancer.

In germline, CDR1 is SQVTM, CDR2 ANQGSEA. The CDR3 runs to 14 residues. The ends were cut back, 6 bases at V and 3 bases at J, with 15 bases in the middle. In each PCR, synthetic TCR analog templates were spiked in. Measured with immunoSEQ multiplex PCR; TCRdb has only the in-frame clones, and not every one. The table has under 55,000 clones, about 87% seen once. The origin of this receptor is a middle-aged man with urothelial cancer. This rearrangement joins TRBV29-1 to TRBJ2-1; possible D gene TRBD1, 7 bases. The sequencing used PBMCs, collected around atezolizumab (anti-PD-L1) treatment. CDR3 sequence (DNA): TGCAGCGTAAGCCAGGGGGGAAACTACAATGAGCAGTTCTTC. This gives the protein CSVSQGGNYNEQFF.